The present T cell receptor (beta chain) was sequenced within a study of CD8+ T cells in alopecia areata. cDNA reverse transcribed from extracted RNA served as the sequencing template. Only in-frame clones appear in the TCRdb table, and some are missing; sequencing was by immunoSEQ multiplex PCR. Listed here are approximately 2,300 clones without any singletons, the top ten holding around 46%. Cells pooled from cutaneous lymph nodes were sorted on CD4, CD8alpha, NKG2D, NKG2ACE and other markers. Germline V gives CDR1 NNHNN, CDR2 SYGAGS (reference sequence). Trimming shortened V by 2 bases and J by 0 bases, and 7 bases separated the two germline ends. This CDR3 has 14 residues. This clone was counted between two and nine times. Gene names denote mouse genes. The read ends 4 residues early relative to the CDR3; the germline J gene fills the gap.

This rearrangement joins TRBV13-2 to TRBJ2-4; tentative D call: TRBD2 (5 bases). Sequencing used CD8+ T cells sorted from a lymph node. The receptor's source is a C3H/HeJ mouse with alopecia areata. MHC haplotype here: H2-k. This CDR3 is CASGERTSQNTLYF. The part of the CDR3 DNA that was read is TGTGCCAGCGGTGAACGGACTAGTCAAAAC.